Listed here are 10 T cell receptor beta chains from one sample, sequenced in a study of T cells in Graves' hyperthyroidism and ophthalmopathy. Amplification targeted TCR beta CDR3 regions from RNA transcripts. Using the HTBI primer set, a first-round RT-PCR was run on the TCR CDR3. TCRdb processed the multiplex PCR reads anew with MiXCR; each CDR3 protein has one entry. The table shows roughly 640,000 distinct CDR3 sequences, with approximately 15% occurring only once. The material sequenced was blood. All receptors come from a woman between 40 and 55 years old with Graves' ophthalmopathy.

Ten or more counts support this clonotype. The chain carries TRBV3-1 and TRBJ2-3, with TRBD1 as a possible D gene (6 bases). CDR1 and CDR2 (germline): LGHDT, YNNKEL (reference sequence). Between the trimmed V and J ends, which lost 1 base and 4 bases, there was a span of 6 bases. The CDR3 sequence is 13 residues long. CDR3: CASSQGGPDTQYF. The CDR3 DNA sequence: TGTGCCAGCAGCCAAGGGGGGCCAGATACGCAGTATTTT.

The DNA of the CDR3 is TGTGCCAGCACGTTCATCCGGGGAAATGAGCAGTTCTTC. This codes for CASTFIRGNEQFF. This chain joins TRBV2 and TRBJ2-1; tentative D call: TRBD2 (5 bases). Deletions cut 7 bases from V and 7 bases from J, with 14 bases between. CDR1 and CDR2 (germline): SNHLY, FYNNEI. This CDR3 comprises 13 residues.

This clonotype appeared a few times. A much bigger clone sits one base away, suggesting this may be a read error. The CDR3 loop is CASSLIAGLAGGTDAQYF. The DNA of the CDR3 is TGTGCCAGCAGCTTAATCGCTGGACTAGCGGGGGGCACAGATGCGCAGTATTTT. The chain joins TRBV7-3 to TRBJ2-3; 14 nucleotides agree with TRBD2. Germline CDR1 is SGHTA and CDR2 is FQGTGA. CDR3 length: 18 amino acids. Based on the CDR3 plus reference TRBV7-3 and TRBJ2-3, the full variable domain is GAGVSQTPSNKVTEKGKYVELRCDPISGHTALYWYRQSLGQGPEFLIYFQGTGAADDSGLPNDRFFAVRPEGSVSTLKIQRTERGDSAVYLCASSLIAGLAGGTDAQYFGPGTRLTVL.

The sample holds many counts of this clonotype. The rearrangement joins TRBV6-2 or TRBV6-3 to TRBJ2-1; 9 positions agree with TRBD2. The CDR3 is made up of 17 amino acids. Germline CDR1 is MNHEY and CDR2 is SVGEGT. The V segment lost 3 bases and the J segment 5 bases; nucleotides outside the gene matches: 11. The CDR3 region has the DNA TGTGCCAGCAGTTATTACGGGACTAGCAAGCGAAACAATGAGCAGTTCTTC. Translation: CASSYYGTSKRNNEQFF.

In this sample, this clonotype turned up a few times. The rearrangement links TRBV9 to TRBJ1-6; D gene ambiguous. With 0 bases removed from V and 7 bases from J, the gap between germline ends came to 11 bases. The CDR3 extends over 15 amino acids. Germline assignment: CDR1 SGDLS and CDR2 YYNGEE. As DNA, the CDR3 is TGTGCCAGCAGCGTAGATCTCAGGTTAAATTCACCCCTCCACTTT. Translation: CASSVDLRLNSPLHF.

This clonotype was recorded at least ten times. V usage is TRBV20-1 and J usage is TRBJ2-7; D tentatively reads TRBD1 or TRBD2 (7 bases each). V lost 4 bases and J 4 bases, leaving 14 bases between the germline ends. Looked up from germline, CDR1 is DFQATT and CDR2 is SNEGSKA (reference sequence). The CDR3 spans 13 residues. The CDR3 region is CSANPGGDYEQYF. The CDR3 DNA reads as TGCAGTGCTAATCCAGGGGGGGATTACGAGCAGTACTTC.

This clonotype was counted ten times or more. The chain employs TRBV20-1 and TRBJ2-7, with 7 bases lining up with TRBD1. V dropped 0 bases and J dropped 6; count of bases not matched to a gene: 5. The length of the CDR3 is 13 residues. CDR1 DFQATT and CDR2 SNEGSKA come from the germline V gene (reference sequence). The CDR3 loop reads CSARDLRGREQYF. In nucleotides, the CDR3 is TGCAGTGCTAGAGATCTAAGGGGGCGCGAGCAGTACTTC.

In its sample, this clonotype was seen many times. This chain joins TRBV5-1 and TRBJ2-3, with a weak D call TRBD1 (6 bases). CDR1 SGHRS and CDR2 YFSETQ come from the germline V gene. V lost 2 bases and J lost 2, with 24 bases in between. The CDR3 has 19 amino acids. The CDR3, as DNA: TGCGCCAGCAGCTTCGATGTGCAGGGGAAGGGGAAGAACACAGATACGCAGTATTTT. It is translated as CASSFDVQGKGKNTDTQYF.

This clonotype was picked up a small number of times. A much larger clone differs from this one at a single base, so this may be a read error. The chain joins TRBV5-5 to TRBJ2-1; D remains unclear. The tail of the sequence fits TRBJ2-7 better, so the J call may be wrong. This CDR3 is 15 amino acids long. CDR1 SGHKS and CDR2 YYEKEE come from the germline V gene (reference sequence). CDR3 in amino acids: CASSLVRGAHNEQYF. The CDR3 nucleotides read TGTGCCAGCAGCTTGGTTCGCGGAGCCCACAATGAGCAGTACTTC.

This clonotype was seen at least ten times. The chain couples TRBV11-2 to TRBJ2-1; 8 positions agree with TRBD2. Looked up from germline, CDR1 is SGHAT and CDR2 is FQNNGV. This CDR3 contains 15 residues. J lost 6 bases, V lost 5 bases, and 9 bases had no gene match. CDR3 coding DNA: TGTGCCAGCAGCGACCGGCGGGGGGTGGGCAATGAGCAGTTCTTC. Protein sequence: CASSDRRGVGNEQFF.